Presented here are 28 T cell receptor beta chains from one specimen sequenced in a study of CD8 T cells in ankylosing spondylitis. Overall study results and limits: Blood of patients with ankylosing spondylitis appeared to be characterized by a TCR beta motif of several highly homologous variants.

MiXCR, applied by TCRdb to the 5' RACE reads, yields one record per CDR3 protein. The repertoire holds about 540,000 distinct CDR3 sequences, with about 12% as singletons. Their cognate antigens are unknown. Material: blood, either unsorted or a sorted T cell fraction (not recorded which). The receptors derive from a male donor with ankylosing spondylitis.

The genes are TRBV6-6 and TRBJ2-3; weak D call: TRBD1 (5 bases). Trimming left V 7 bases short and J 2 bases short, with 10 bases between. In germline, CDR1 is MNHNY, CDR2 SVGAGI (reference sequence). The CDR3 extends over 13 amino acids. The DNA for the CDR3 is TGTGCCAGCAACCAGGGCAACACAGATACGCAGTATTTT. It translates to CASNQGNTDTQYF.

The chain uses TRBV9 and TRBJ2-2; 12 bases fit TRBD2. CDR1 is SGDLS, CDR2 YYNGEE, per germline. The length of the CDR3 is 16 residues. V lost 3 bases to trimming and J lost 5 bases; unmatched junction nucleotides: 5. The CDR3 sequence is CASSATSGGRTGELFF. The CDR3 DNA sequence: TGTGCCAGCAGCGCTACTAGCGGGGGGAGGACCGGGGAGCTGTTTTTT.

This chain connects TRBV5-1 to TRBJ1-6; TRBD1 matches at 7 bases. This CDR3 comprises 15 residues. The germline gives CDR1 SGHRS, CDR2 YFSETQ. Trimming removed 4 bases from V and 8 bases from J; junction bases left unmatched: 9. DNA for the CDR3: TGCGCCAGCAGCCCCAGACAGGGAGGAGATTCACCCCTCCACTTT. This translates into CASSPRQGGDSPLHF.

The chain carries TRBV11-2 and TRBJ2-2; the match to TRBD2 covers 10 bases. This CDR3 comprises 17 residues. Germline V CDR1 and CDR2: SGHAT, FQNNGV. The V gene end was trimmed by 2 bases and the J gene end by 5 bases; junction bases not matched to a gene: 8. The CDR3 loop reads CASSLNLAGVETGELFF. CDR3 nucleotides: TGTGCCAGCAGCTTAAATCTAGCGGGAGTAGAGACCGGGGAGCTGTTTTTT. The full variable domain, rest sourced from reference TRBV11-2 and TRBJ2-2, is EAGVAQSPRYKIIEKRQSVAFWCNPISGHATLYWYQQILGQGPKLLIQFQNNGVVDDSQLPKDRFSAERLKGVDSTLKIQPAKLEDSAVYLCASSLNLAGVETGELFFGEGSRLTVL.

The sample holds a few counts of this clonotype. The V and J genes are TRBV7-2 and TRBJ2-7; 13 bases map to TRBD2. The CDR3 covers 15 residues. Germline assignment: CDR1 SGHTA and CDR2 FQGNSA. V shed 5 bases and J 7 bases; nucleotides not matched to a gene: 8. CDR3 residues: CASSRWTSGSGEQYF. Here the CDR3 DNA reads TGTGCCAGCAGCCGATGGACTAGCGGGAGCGGAGAGCAGTACTTC.

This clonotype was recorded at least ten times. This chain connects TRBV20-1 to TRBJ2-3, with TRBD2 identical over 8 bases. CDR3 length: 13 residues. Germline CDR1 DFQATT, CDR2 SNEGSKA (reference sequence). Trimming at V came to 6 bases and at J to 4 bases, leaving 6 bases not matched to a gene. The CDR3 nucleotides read TGCAGTGCACCCGGGACTAGTGCAGATACGCAGTATTTT. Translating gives CSAPGTSADTQYF.

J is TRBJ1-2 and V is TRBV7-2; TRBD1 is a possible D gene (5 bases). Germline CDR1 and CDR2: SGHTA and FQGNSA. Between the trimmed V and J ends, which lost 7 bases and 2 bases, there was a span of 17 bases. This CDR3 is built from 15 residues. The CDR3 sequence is CASTSRRGANYGYTF. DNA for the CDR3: TGTGCCAGCACCTCCCGAAGGGGTGCCAACTATGGCTACACCTTC.

CDR3 coding DNA: TGTGCCAGCAGTGACGGGATTAGCAATCAGCCCCAGCATTTT. Translation: CASSDGISNQPQHF. This chain joins TRBV27 and TRBJ1-5; D call uncertain. V gave up 5 bases and J gave up 0 bases, with 8 bases separating them. Germline assignment: CDR1 MNHEY and CDR2 SMNVEV (reference sequence). The CDR3 runs to 14 residues.

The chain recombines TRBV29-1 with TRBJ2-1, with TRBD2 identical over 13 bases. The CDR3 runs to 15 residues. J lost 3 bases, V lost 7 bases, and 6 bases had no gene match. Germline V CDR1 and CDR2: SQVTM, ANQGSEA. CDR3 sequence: CSGTSGSSYYNEQFF. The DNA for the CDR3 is TGCAGCGGGACTAGCGGGAGTTCCTACTACAATGAGCAGTTCTTC.

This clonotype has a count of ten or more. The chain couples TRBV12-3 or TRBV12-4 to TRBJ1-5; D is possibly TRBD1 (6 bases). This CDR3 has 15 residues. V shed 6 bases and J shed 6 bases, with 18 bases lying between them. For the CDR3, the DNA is TGTGCCAGCAGCCCAGGGGCCCCACAAGGTCAGCCCCAGCATTTT. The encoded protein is CASSPGAPQGQPQHF.

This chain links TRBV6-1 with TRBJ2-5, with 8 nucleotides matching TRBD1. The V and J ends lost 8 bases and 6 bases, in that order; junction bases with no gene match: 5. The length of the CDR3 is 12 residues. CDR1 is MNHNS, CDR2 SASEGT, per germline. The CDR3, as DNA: TGTGCCAGCCGCGGACAGGGAAAGACCCAGTACTTC. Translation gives CASRGQGKTQYF.

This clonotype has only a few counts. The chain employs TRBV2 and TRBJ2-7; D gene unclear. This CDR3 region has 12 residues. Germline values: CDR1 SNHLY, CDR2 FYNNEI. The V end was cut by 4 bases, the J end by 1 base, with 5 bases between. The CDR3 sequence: CASSVQSYEQYV. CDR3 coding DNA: TGTGCCAGCAGTGTACAGTCCTACGAGCAGTACGTC.

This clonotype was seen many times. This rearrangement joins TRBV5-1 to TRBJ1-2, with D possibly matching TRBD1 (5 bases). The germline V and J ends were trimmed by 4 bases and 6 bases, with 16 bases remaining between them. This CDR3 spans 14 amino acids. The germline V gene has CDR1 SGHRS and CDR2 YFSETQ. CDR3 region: CASSPMGGEDGYTF. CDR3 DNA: TGCGCCAGCAGCCCGATGGGGGGTGAGGATGGCTACACCTTC.

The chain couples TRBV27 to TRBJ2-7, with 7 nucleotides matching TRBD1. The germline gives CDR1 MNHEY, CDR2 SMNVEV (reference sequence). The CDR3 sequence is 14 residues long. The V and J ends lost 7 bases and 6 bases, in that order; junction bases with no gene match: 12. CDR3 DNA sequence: TGTGCCAGCAATCCTGGATGGACAGGAGGCGAGCAGTACTTC. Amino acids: CASNPGWTGGEQYF.

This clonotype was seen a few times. CDR3 in amino acids: CATSRLAGEATDTQYF. In DNA form, the CDR3 reads TGTGCCACCAGCAGGTTAGCGGGAGAGGCCACAGATACGCAGTATTTT. The chain carries TRBV15 and TRBJ2-3; 9 bases align to TRBD2. CDR1 LNHNV and CDR2 YYDKDF come from the germline V gene (reference sequence). This CDR3 comprises 16 residues. The J segment lost 2 bases and the V segment lost 3 bases, leaving 6 bases of the junction unmatched.

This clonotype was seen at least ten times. Written as DNA, the CDR3 is TGCGCCAGCAGCTCTGGGACTAGCGGGAGGGGGGTCTACAATGAGCAGTTCTTC. Translating it yields CASSSGTSGRGVYNEQFF. The gene calls are TRBV5-1 and TRBJ2-1, with 16 bases lining up with TRBD2. From germline, CDR1 is SGHRS and CDR2 YFSETQ. V lost 3 bases, J lost 3 bases, and 6 bases stayed unmatched. There are 18 residues in the CDR3.

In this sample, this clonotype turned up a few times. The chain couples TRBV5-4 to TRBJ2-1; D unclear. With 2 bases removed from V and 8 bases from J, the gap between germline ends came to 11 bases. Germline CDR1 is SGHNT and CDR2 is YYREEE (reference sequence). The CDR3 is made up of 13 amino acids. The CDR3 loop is CASSFGEAYEQFF. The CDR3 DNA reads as TGTGCCAGCAGCTTTGGAGAGGCATATGAGCAGTTCTTC.

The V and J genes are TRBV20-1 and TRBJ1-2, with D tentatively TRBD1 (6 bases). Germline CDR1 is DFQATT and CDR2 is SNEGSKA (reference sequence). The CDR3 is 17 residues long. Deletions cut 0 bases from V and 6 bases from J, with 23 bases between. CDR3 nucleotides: TGCAGTGCTAGAGATCGCAACAGGGTGGTTGGCAGGGATGGCTACACCTTC. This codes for CSARDRNRVVGRDGYTF.

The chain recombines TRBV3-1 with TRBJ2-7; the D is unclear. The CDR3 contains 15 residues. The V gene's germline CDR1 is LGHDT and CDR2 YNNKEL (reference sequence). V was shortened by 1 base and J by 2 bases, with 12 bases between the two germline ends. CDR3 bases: TGTGCCAGCAGCCAAGGTATGGGGTTTACCTACGAGCAGTACGTC. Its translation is CASSQGMGFTYEQYV.

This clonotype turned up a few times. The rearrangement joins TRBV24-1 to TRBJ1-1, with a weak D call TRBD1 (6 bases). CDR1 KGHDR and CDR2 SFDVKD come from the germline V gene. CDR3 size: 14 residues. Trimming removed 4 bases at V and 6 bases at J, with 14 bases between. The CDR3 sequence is CATSDPGTTAEAFF. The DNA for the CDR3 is TGTGCCACCAGTGACCCCGGGACAACCGCTGAAGCTTTCTTT.

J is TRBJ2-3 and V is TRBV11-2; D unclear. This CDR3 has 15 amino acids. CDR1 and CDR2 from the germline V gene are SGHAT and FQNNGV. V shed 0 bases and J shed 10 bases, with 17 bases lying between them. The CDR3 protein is CASSLDDIAGDAQYF. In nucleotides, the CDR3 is TGTGCCAGCAGCTTAGATGATATAGCCGGCGACGCGCAGTATTTT.

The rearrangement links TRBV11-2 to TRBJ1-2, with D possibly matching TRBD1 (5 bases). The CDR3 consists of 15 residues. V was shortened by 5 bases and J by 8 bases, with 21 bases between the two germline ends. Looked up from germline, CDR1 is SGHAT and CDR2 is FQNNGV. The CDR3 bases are TGTGCCAGCAGCAGACCGACGACAGCTTCTCCAGGCTACACCTTC. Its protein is CASSRPTTASPGYTF. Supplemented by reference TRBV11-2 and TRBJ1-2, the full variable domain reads EAGVAQSPRYKIIEKRQSVAFWCNPISGHATLYWYQQILGQGPKLLIQFQNNGVVDDSQLPKDRFSAERLKGVDSTLKIQPAKLEDSAVYLCASSRPTTASPGYTFGSGTRLTVV.

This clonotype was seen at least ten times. CDR3 sequence (DNA): TGTGCCAGCACCCCCGGACAGGGGATAGACAATGAGCAGTTCTTC. This sequence encodes CASTPGQGIDNEQFF. The genes are TRBV12-3 or TRBV12-4 and TRBJ2-1, with TRBD1 matching 9 bases. Losses at the gene ends were 7 bases for V and 5 bases for J; bases not matched to a gene: 9. This CDR3 region has 15 residues.

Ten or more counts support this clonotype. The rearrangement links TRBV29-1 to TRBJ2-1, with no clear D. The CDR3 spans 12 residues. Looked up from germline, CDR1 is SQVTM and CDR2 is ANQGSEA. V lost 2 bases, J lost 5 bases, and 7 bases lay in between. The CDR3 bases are TGCAGCGTTGAACCCGGAGACAATGAGCAGTTCTTC. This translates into CSVEPGDNEQFF.

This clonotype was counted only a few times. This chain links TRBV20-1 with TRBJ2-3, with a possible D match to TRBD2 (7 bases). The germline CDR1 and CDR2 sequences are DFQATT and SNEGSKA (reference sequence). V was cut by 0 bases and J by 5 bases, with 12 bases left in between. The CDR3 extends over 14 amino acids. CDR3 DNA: TGCAGTGCTAGAGATCGGGGGGCGCAAGATACGCAGTATTTT. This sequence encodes CSARDRGAQDTQYF.

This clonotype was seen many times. CDR3 DNA: TGCGCCAGCAGCCCGTTAGCCGGCGTAGACTCTGAGCAGTTCTTC. It encodes CASSPLAGVDSEQFF. V is TRBV5-1 and J is TRBJ2-1; no reliable D call. Germline V gene sequence: CDR1 SGHRS, CDR2 YFSETQ. There are 15 residues in the CDR3. The ends were cut back, 4 bases at V and 9 bases at J, with 20 bases in the middle.

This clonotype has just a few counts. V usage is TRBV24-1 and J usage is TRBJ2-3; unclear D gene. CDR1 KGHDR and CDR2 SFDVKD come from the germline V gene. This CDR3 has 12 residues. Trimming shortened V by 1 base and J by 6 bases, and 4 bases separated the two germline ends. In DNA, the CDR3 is TGTGCCACCAGTGATTTCGGTGATACGCAGTATTTT. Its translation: CATSDFGDTQYF.

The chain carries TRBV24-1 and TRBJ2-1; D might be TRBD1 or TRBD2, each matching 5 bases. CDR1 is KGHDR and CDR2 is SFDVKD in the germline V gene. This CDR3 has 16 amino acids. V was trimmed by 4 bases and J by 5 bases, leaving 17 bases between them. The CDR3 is CATSDPGPRGHNEQFF. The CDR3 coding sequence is TGTGCCACCAGTGACCCCGGGCCAAGGGGACACAATGAGCAGTTCTTC.